Given below is one TCR beta chain in context. The data were taken from a study of cytotoxic CD8 clonotypes in ibrutinib-treated CLL. Trimming removed 0 bases from V and 0 bases from J; junction bases left unmatched: 1. The CDR3 runs to 15 residues. From germline, CDR1 is SGHRS and CDR2 YFSETQ. Using immunoSEQ multiplex PCR, the repertoire was profiled, and TCRdb retains in-frame clones only, with some absent. The sample lists approximately 45,000 clones; roughly two thirds were seen once. This TCR came from a human donor with chronic lymphocytic leukemia. The sample in question was PBMCs, obtained after 12 months of ibrutinib treatment. The J gene is TRBJ2-7, the V gene TRBV5-1, with 9 bases fitting TRBD2. The CDR3 DNA sequence: TGCGCCAGCAGCTTGGGACTAGCGGCCTCCTACGAGCAGTACTTC. Translating gives CASSLGLAASYEQYF.